This TCR beta chain stems from a study of shared clonotypes between healthy human individuals. Study observations and caveats: Four donors shared about 5% of their naive CD4 clonotypes.

Libraries were prepared by immunoSEQ multiplex PCR; TCRdb keeps only in-frame clonotypes and omits some of them. The data hold 2 million or so clones, with roughly 94% observed a single time. The germline V gene encodes CDR1 MNHNS and CDR2 SASEGT. The CDR3 loop spans 15 amino acids. Trimming shortened V by 3 bases and J by 3 bases, and 15 bases separated the two germline ends. Remarks on this clone: Its antigen is not known.

The sequencing sample was made of naive CD4+ T cells sorted from blood. This sample's subset: CD45RA+ positively selected. The sequence was obtained from a man between 18 and 29 years old in good health. The chain uses TRBV6-1 and TRBJ2-7, with D perhaps TRBD1 (5 bases). The CDR3, as DNA: TGTGCCAGCAGTGAGAGTCCAGGGCCCCACTACGAGCAGTACTTC. Translated: CASSESPGPHYEQYF.